There are a few counts of the clone carrying this T cell receptor (beta chain). Its antigen is currently unknown. These data originate in a study of T-cell memory formation after mild COVID-19. Study-wide points: Clones contracting over day 15 to 85 were CD4/CD8 balanced, with later expanders leaning CD4+. Contracting CD4+ clones lay largely in CM and EM, with CD8+ ones residing in EMRA. Pre-infection memory showed some responding clones, and this suggested that cross-reactive memory joined.

With 4 bases clipped from V and 6 bases from J, the junction kept 10 bases outside the gene matches. The CDR3 loop spans 16 amino acids. Germline CDR1 MNHEY, CDR2 SVGEGT. 5'RACE, which relied on constant-segment primers, yielded TCR alpha and TCR beta cDNA libraries carrying sample barcodes and UMIs. TCRdb called the 5' RACE reads again in MiXCR, with one record for every CDR3 protein. The data hold some 180,000 distinct CDR3 sequences, with 13% observed a single time. The origin of this receptor is a man aged 18 to 29 who had mild COVID-19 (a few samples of this study predate the infection). Cell type and time point are not known. The V gene is TRBV6-2 or TRBV6-3, the J gene TRBJ2-5; 11 nucleotides line up with TRBD2. Sequences were obtained from PBMCs or a T cell subset sorted from them (not recorded which). The CDR3 DNA sequence: TGTGCCAGCAGTTCGGACCGGGGACTAGCGGAGAAGACCCAGTACTTC. The encoded protein is CASSSDRGLAEKTQYF.